A selection of T cell receptor beta chains follows, all from one sample in a study of cytomegalovirus exposure and HLA in healthy donors. Clones were read by immunoSEQ multiplex PCR, and TCRdb kept only the in-frame ones, dropping some. The profile shows about 190,000 clones, more than 70% of them singletons. Sequences were obtained from PBMCs. The receptors shown here come from a man in his forties or fifties in good health and CMV-seropositive. Both conserved end residues are part of each CDR3. Each record gives: V gene, D gene, clone size, J gene, CDR3 protein, CDR3 DNA. The D gene is left open where the match is weak. A clone size is listed for some rows: how often the clone was seen (once, few, many), or a class if it is expanded.

TRBV10-3,-,-,TRBJ2-6,CAISEDTSGANVLTF,TGTGCCATCAGTGAAGACACCTCTGGGGCCAACGTCCTGACTTTC
TRBV6-5,TRBD2,-,TRBJ2-7,CASNSAGLPYEQYF,TGTGCCAGCAATTCAGCGGGATTACCCTACGAGCAGTACTTC
TRBV28,-,-,TRBJ1-2,CASSLSSGYERANYGYTF,TGTGCCAGCAGTTTGTCGTCAGGGTATGAACGAGCCAACTATGGCTACACCTTC
TRBV7-9,TRBD1,-,TRBJ1-1,CSSSLVQGADTEAFF,TGTTCCAGCAGCTTAGTACAGGGGGCGGACACTGAAGCTTTCTTT
TRBV30,TRBD1,-,TRBJ2-7,CAWSLRDRGYEQYF,TGTGCCTGGAGTCTCCGGGACAGGGGTTACGAGCAGTACTTC
TRBV5-8,-,-,TRBJ1-1,CASSLRTTNTEAFF,TGTGCCAGCAGCTTAAGGACAACGAACACTGAAGCTTTCTTT
TRBV5-1,-,-,TRBJ1-2,CASSPRGAHPGYTF,TGCGCCAGCAGCCCTCGGGGGGCCCACCCTGGCTACACCTTC
TRBV28,-,-,TRBJ1-3,CASSTPSQGPGTIYF,TGTGCCAGCAGTACCCCATCACAGGGTCCTGGGACCATATATTTT
TRBV6-5,TRBD2,-,TRBJ2-1,CASTPGLARQGEQFF,TGTGCCAGCACCCCGGGACTAGCGCGACAAGGGGAGCAGTTCTTC
TRBV4-2,TRBD1,-,TRBJ1-2,CASSQTTGQVYGYTF,TGTGCCAGCAGCCAAACTACGGGACAGGTCTATGGCTACACCTTC
TRBV13,-,-,TRBJ1-1,CASSLSSLIGGEAFF,TGTGCCAGCAGCCTGTCGAGCCTCATCGGGGGTGAAGCTTTCTTT
TRBV5-6,TRBD2,-,TRBJ2-7,CASTLERELYEQYF,TGTGCCAGCACCCTCGAGCGGGAGCTCTACGAGCAGTACTTC
TRBV28,TRBD2,few,TRBJ2-1,CASSPTSGYLYEQFF,TGTGCCAGCAGTCCGACTAGCGGATATTTGTATGAGCAGTTCTTC
TRBV7-9,TRBD1,-,TRBJ2-7,CASSLGQGFREQYF,TGTGCCAGCAGCTTAGGACAGGGGTTTCGCGAGCAGTACTTC
TRBV18,-,-,TRBJ1-2,CASSPGSPRGGYTF,TGTGCCAGCTCACCAGGCAGCCCCCGGGGAGGCTACACCTTC
TRBV4-1,-,-,TRBJ1-2,CASSQSAAALYGYTF,TGCGCCAGCAGCCAATCGGCGGCGGCCCTTTATGGCTACACCTTC
TRBV6-1,-,-,TRBJ2-7,CASTNREYEQYF,TGTGCCAGCACCAACCGGGAGTACGAGCAGTACTTC
TRBV7-2,TRBD2,-,TRBJ2-1,CASSPRTSGSNEQFF,TGTGCCAGCAGCCCCAGGACTAGCGGGAGCAATGAGCAGTTCTTC